This TCR beta chain was found in a study of blood T cell repertoires in COVID-19. Looking at the study overall: Samples came from the United States, Italy and Spain, spanning acute and convalescent COVID-19. The analysed material was cDNA or gDNA that came from T cells, B-cell-depleted T cells, or PBMCs.

As processed by the authors: By means of reference gene primer amplification, nucleated cell counts were estimated. The repertoire was sequenced with immunoSEQ multiplex PCR; TCRdb's copy has only in-frame clones and lacks some. V, J and clone size are taken as reported in that table, and D and trimming were inferred from the DNA itself. The sample records some 150,000 clones, about 85% being singletons. Trimming removed 1 base at V and 4 bases at J, with 11 bases between. The CDR3 spans 15 residues. Germline lookup yields CDR1 SGHTA and CDR2 FQGNSA. The receptor was isolated from a woman in her seventies with acute or convalescent COVID-19. This chain links TRBV7-2 with TRBJ1-3; tentative D call: TRBD1 (6 bases). The sequenced sample was peripheral blood. The CDR3 loop is CASSLGQVVGNTIYF. CDR3 nucleotide sequence: TGTGCCAGCAGCTTAGGACAGGTGGTCGGAAACACCATATATTTT.